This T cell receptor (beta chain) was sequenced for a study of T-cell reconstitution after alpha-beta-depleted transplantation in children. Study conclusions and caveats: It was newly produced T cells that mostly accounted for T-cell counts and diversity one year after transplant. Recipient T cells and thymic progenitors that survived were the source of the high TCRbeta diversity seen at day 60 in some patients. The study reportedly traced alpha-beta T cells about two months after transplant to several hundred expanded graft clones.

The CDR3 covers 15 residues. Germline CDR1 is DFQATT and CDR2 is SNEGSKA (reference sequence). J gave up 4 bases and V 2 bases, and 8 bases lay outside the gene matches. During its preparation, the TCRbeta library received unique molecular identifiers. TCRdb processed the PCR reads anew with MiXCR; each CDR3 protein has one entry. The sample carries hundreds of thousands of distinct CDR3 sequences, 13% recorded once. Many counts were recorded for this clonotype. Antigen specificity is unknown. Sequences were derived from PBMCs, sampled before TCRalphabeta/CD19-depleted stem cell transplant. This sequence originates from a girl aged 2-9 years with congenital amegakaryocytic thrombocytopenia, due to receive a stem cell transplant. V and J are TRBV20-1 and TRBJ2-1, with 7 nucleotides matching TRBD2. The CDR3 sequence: CSARTGPSGYNEQFF. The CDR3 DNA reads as TGCAGTGCTAGAACAGGTCCTAGCGGATACAATGAGCAGTTCTTC.